This TCR beta chain is from a study of spatial heterogeneity in lung cancer. Via MiXCR, TCRdb re-called the 5' RACE reads, giving one row per CDR3 protein. The data contain 85,000 to 100,000 distinct CDR3 sequences, roughly a fifth of them singletons. This clonotype was seen only a few times. The CDR3 covers 14 residues. Germline CDR1 is SGHVS and CDR2 is FNYEAQ. Trimming removed 4 bases from V and 8 bases from J; junction bases left unmatched: 5. Time point indicated: blood at routine non-recurrence follow-up after resection. Sample: PBMCs, taken at follow-up. This clonotype originated in a male donor with early-stage non-small cell lung cancer. The chain has TRBV7-6 and TRBJ2-1; 10 bases are shared with TRBD2. The CDR3 loop is CASSSSGGADEQFF. The CDR3 bases are TGTGCCAGCAGCTCGAGCGGGGGGGCCGATGAGCAGTTCTTC.